The sequence of this TCR beta chain was determined in a study of T cells in Graves' hyperthyroidism and ophthalmopathy. More than 9.5 ml fresh peripheral blood yielded the PBMCs. Regions amplified from RNA transcripts were the TCR beta CDR3 regions. The HTBI set primed first-round TCR CDR3 RT-PCR. Each CDR3 protein gets one entry after TCRdb re-called the multiplex PCR reads with MiXCR. The table records 400,000 to 500,000 distinct CDR3 sequences, about 15% of them present only once. The ends lost 5 bases at V and 3 bases at J; junction bases unmatched: 4. CDR3 size: 13 residues. Per the germline V gene, CDR1 is MNHNS and CDR2 is SASEGT.

This TCR was recovered from a man aged 18 to 30 with Graves' ophthalmopathy. Sequences were obtained from blood. This chain joins TRBV6-1 and TRBJ2-7; TRBD1 matches at 7 bases. Here the CDR3 DNA reads TGTGCCAGCAGTCAGGGGGAACGCTACGAGCAGTACTTC. It translates to CASSQGERYEQYF.